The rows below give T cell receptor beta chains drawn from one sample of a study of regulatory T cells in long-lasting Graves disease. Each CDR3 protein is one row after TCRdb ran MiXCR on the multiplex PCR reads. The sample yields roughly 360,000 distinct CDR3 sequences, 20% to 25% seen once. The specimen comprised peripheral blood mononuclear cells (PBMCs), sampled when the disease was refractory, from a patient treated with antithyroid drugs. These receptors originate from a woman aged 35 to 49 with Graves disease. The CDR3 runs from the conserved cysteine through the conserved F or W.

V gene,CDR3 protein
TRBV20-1,CSVGLAGGPRNEQFF
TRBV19,CASRLAALSYEQYF
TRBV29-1,CSVRGGSTVGEQYF
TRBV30,CAWSVGSQVSYEQYF
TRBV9,CASSVVDRATGELFF
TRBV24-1,CATSDPGQGYSYEQYF
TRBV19,CASSIVATFYGYTF
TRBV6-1,CASNRVGEVNQPQHF
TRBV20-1,CSARGGWHEQYF
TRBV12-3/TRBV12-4,CASSWGGNTIYF
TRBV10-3,CAISPDRDGYEQYF
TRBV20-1,CSAPRGGRDQPQHF
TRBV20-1,CSASGNSDEQYF
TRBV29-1,CSAAQGYRNEQFF
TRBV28,CASSLSAARRSIYF
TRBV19,CASKEGLNTEAFF
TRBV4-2,CASSQYGKTSGSRFQETQSF
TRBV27,CASSLIGHQETQYF
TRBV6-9,CASSYGDLDTQYF
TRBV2,CASSYRTEAFF
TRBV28,CASSGTGKRYTF
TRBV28,CASGWSSKGLAETQYF
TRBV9,CASSSGVYQETQYF
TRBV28,CASSTPGFGETEAFF
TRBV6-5,CASSYSRSFPLLAFF
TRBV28,CASRSAAAGGYTF
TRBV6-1,CASRRPRGTNTEAFF
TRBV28,CASSRGTGVTYEQYF
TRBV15,CATSPGQGSYNEQFF
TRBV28,CASSSPLAGEYEQYF
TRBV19,CASSIQIVGELFF
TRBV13,CASSPGTSGRTRSYEQYF
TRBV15,CATSRDYSGTLGETQYF
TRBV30,CAWSVAGLAGVMVRTQYF
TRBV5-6,CASSLAGGRKTEAFF
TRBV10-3,CAISPNPTGSEQYF
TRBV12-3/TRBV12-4,CASTMGGGGAFF
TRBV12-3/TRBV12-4,CASSLQGLVTEAFF
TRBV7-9,CASNLRQGPSTGELFF
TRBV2,CASRGTGDLNTEAFF